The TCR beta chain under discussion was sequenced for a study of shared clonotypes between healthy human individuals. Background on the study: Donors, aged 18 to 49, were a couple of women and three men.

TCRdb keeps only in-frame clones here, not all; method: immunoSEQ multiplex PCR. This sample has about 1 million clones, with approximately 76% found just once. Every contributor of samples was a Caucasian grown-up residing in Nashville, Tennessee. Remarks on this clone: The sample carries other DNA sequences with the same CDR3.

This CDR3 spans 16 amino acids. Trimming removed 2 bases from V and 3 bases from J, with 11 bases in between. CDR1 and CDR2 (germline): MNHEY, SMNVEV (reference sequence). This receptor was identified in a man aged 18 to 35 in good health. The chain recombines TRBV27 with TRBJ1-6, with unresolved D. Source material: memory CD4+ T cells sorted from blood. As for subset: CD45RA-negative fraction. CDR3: CASSLRSEGYNSPLHF. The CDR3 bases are TGTGCCAGCAGTTTAAGGTCTGAGGGCTATAATTCACCCCTCCACTTT.